These T cell receptor beta chains were read from a single sample in a study of OX40 agonist ivuxolimab in advanced cancers. Sequencing used immunoSEQ multiplex PCR; TCRdb keeps in-frame clones, though not all of them. The repertoire holds 60,000 or so clones, with 85% as singletons. Sequenced material: CD4+ or CD8+ T cells sorted from blood, taken in a trial of the OX40 agonist ivuxolimab. Receptors originate from an adult with an advanced solid tumor such as melanoma, head and neck, liver or kidney cancer. Both conserved end residues are part of each CDR3. A D gene is named only where the DNA matches it firmly. Clone size appears in some rows only: once, few, many, or a class for an expanded clone.

D gene: TRBD1; J gene: TRBJ1-1; clone size: NA; V gene: TRBV2; CDR3 length: 15; CDR3 DNA: TGTGCCAGCAGGGCGGACAGGGTGGTGAACACTGAAGCTTTCTTT; CDR3 protein: CASRADRVVNTEAFF
D gene: NA; J gene: TRBJ2-3; clone size: NA; V gene: TRBV18; CDR3 length: 14; CDR3 DNA: TGTGCCAGCTCACCATACAGTGGTGCGGATACGCAGTATTTT; CDR3 protein: CASSPYSGADTQYF
D gene: NA; J gene: TRBJ2-3; clone size: NA; V gene: TRBV6-5; CDR3 length: 15; CDR3 DNA: TGTGCCAGCAGCAGCGGATGGGAGCACACAGATACGCAGTATTTT; CDR3 protein: CASSSGWEHTDTQYF
D gene: NA; J gene: TRBJ2-5; clone size: once; V gene: TRBV5-4; CDR3 length: 16; CDR3 DNA: TGTGCCAGCAGCCCTGGGAAGAACAGGAACATGGAGACCCAGTACTTC; CDR3 protein: CASSPGKNRNMETQYF
D gene: TRBD2; J gene: TRBJ2-7; clone size: NA; V gene: TRBV27; CDR3 length: 15; CDR3 DNA: TGTGCCAGCAGTTTAGGACTAGCGGGACCCTACGAGCAGTACTTC; CDR3 protein: CASSLGLAGPYEQYF
D gene: TRBD2; J gene: TRBJ2-3; clone size: NA; V gene: TRBV5-4; CDR3 length: 15; CDR3 DNA: TGTGCCAGCAGGCTAGCGGGAGGCCCCCAAGATACGCAGTATTTT; CDR3 protein: CASRLAGGPQDTQYF
D gene: NA; J gene: TRBJ2-7; clone size: NA; V gene: TRBV19; CDR3 length: 12; CDR3 DNA: TGTGCCAGTAGTGGGGGTCCCTACGAGCAGTACTTC; CDR3 protein: CASSGGPYEQYF
D gene: NA; J gene: TRBJ2-7; clone size: NA; V gene: TRBV2; CDR3 length: 13; CDR3 DNA: TGTGCCAGCAGTGAATCTTGGCAGGACGAGCAGTACTTC; CDR3 protein: CASSESWQDEQYF
D gene: NA; J gene: TRBJ2-3; clone size: once; V gene: TRBV5-6; CDR3 length: 14; CDR3 DNA: TGTGCCAGCAGCTTGGGGACGACCTCAGGTACGCAGTATTTT; CDR3 protein: CASSLGTTSGTQYF
D gene: TRBD1; J gene: TRBJ1-1; clone size: NA; V gene: TRBV10-3; CDR3 length: 16; CDR3 DNA: TGTGCCATCAGTGAGTCTCCGACAGGGATGAACACTGAAGCTTTCTTT; CDR3 protein: CAISESPTGMNTEAFF
D gene: NA; J gene: TRBJ2-5; clone size: NA; V gene: TRBV7-6; CDR3 length: 16; CDR3 DNA: TGTGCCAGCAGCTTGCAAGTGGGAGCCGTGGGAGAGACCCAGTACTTC; CDR3 protein: CASSLQVGAVGETQYF
D gene: NA; J gene: TRBJ2-7; clone size: NA; V gene: TRBV6-6; CDR3 length: 14; CDR3 DNA: TGTGCCAGCAGTTACTCGACTGGGGCTAGCGAGCAGTACTTC; CDR3 protein: CASSYSTGASEQYF
D gene: TRBD1; J gene: TRBJ2-7; clone size: few; V gene: TRBV27; CDR3 length: 12; CDR3 DNA: TGTGCTGACCAGGGGGTTTCCTACGAGCAGTACTTC; CDR3 protein: CADQGVSYEQYF